The clone carrying this TCR beta chain was picked up one time. The CDR3 loop spans 15 amino acids. V dropped 0 bases and J dropped 0 bases, with 7 bases sitting between them. CDR1 and CDR2 from the germline V gene are SGHTA and FQGNSA. Data came from immunoSEQ multiplex PCR; TCRdb stores just in-frame clones and leaves some out. The sample yields roughly 100,000 clones, less than 90% seen once. These data are taken from a study of OX40 agonist ivuxolimab in advanced cancers. For the study at large: Patients received the agonistic anti-OX40 (CD134) antibody ivuxolimab. Hepatocellular carcinoma, melanoma, renal cell or head and neck cancer affected the dose-escalation patients. Prior anti-PD-1, anti-PD-L1 or anti-CTLA-4 therapy was allowed; 40% had some.

This chain links TRBV7-2 with TRBJ2-3; D possibly corresponds to TRBD1 (5 bases). The source is an adult with an advanced solid tumor such as melanoma, head and neck, liver or kidney cancer. The material was CD4+ or CD8+ T cells sorted from blood, obtained in a trial of the OX40 agonist ivuxolimab. CDR3 nucleotide sequence: TGTGCCAGCAGCTTAGCGGGGCCCAGCACAGATACGCAGTATTTT. Its translation is CASSLAGPSTDTQYF.